This entry lists 25 T cell receptor beta chains sequenced from one sample in a study of T cell repertoires in cytomegalovirus infection. A single record per CDR3 protein comes from TCRdb applying MiXCR to the reads. The sample consists of hundreds of thousands of distinct CDR3 sequences, roughly 16% of them appearing once. The sample was PBMCs. Receptors were obtained from a human donor in good health (CMV status not recorded). Some clones in this sample may be carry-over from other donors' samples.

In this sample, this clonotype turned up a few times. V is TRBV19 and J is TRBJ2-3; D gene unclear. The V end was cut by 4 bases, the J end by 6 bases, with 11 bases between. In germline, CDR1 is LNHDA, CDR2 SQIVND (reference sequence). This CDR3 has 13 amino acids. The CDR3 loop is CASSTGSRDTQYF. CDR3 DNA sequence: TGTGCCAGTAGTACCGGAAGTAGGGATACGCAGTATTTT.

There are many counts of this clonotype. V usage is TRBV7-2 and J usage is TRBJ2-1; 8 bases line up with TRBD2. Germline V gene sequence: CDR1 SGHTA, CDR2 FQGNSA. The CDR3 sequence is 16 residues long. V dropped 4 bases and J dropped 3; count of bases not matched to a gene: 8. The CDR3 is CASSSSGGNVYNEQFF. In DNA form, the CDR3 reads TGTGCCAGCAGCTCGAGCGGGGGCAATGTCTACAATGAGCAGTTCTTC.

The rearrangement joins TRBV28 to TRBJ2-4; the D gene is possibly TRBD1 (6 bases). Germline lookup yields CDR1 MDHEN and CDR2 SYDVKM. Trimming left V 7 bases short and J 4 bases short, with 14 bases between. The CDR3 spans 14 residues. CDR3: CASISPGQKNIQYF. Written as DNA, the CDR3 is TGTGCCAGCATAAGCCCGGGACAAAAAAACATTCAGTACTTC.

This chain joins TRBV20-1 and TRBJ2-3; D is perhaps TRBD2 (6 bases). The CDR3 consists of 14 residues. V dropped 0 bases and J dropped 5 bases, with 12 bases sitting between them. Germline V CDR1 and CDR2: DFQATT, SNEGSKA (reference sequence). CDR3 in DNA: TGCAGTGCTAGAGAGGGGGGATTAAGAGATACGCAGTATTTT. Amino acid sequence: CSAREGGLRDTQYF.

This clonotype was seen ten or more times. The chain recombines TRBV7-2 with TRBJ2-7, with 9 positions matching TRBD1. Germline trimming cut 4 bases from V and 2 bases from J; bases unmatched to any gene: 9. The germline gives CDR1 SGHTA, CDR2 FQGNSA. This CDR3 has 16 residues. CDR3 in amino acids: CASSYHSGQGTYEQYF. In nucleotides, the CDR3 is TGTGCCAGCAGCTACCACTCCGGACAGGGGACCTACGAGCAGTACTTC.

This CDR3 reads CASSYAGVTGELFF. The DNA of the CDR3 is TGTGCCAGCAGTTACGCAGGGGTGACCGGGGAGCTGTTTTTT. The chain recombines TRBV6-5 with TRBJ2-2, with D possibly matching TRBD1 (6 bases). There are 14 residues in the CDR3. Germline V lookup: CDR1 MNHEY, CDR2 SVGAGI. V was shortened by 2 bases and J by 5 bases, with 9 bases between the two germline ends.

The chain combines TRBV10-3 with TRBJ1-1; maybe TRBD1 (6 bases). Deletions cut 6 bases from V and 0 bases from J, with 11 bases between. The CDR3 extends over 14 amino acids. Germline assignment: CDR1 ENHRY and CDR2 SYGVKD. CDR3 DNA sequence: TGTGCCATCAGATCACAGGGCATGAACACTGAAGCTTTCTTT. Protein sequence: CAIRSQGMNTEAFF.

This clonotype was recorded many times. The CDR3 DNA reads as TGCGCCAGCAGTCAAGAGAGGGGGCATAATGAAAAACTGTTTTTT. Its translation is CASSQERGHNEKLFF. V and J are TRBV23-1 and TRBJ1-4, with TRBD1 matching 7 bases. TRBV23-1 belongs to the ORF category, with a function that is uncertain. V trimming: 2 bases; J trimming: 4 bases; junction bases outside the gene matches: 4. This CDR3 spans 15 amino acids.

The chain employs TRBV15 and TRBJ2-4; unclear D gene. Germline CDR1 and CDR2: LNHNV and YYDKDF (reference sequence). The CDR3 totals 14 residues. Trimming stripped 3 bases from V and 8 bases from J, with 14 bases between. The CDR3 spells CATSRDFGKDIQYF. CDR3 nucleotides: TGTGCCACCAGCAGGGATTTCGGCAAGGACATTCAGTACTTC.

Details on this clonotype: A much larger clone is a single base away; this may be a read error. The chain couples TRBV12-3 or TRBV12-4 to TRBJ1-1; D is ambiguous. The CDR3 extends over 14 amino acids. The germline V and J ends were trimmed by 8 bases and 4 bases, with 17 bases remaining between them. The CDR3 loop is CASRPRRESTEAFF. As DNA, the CDR3 is TGTGCCAGCCGTCCAAGAAGGGAGTCCACTGAAGCTTTCTTT.

The chain uses TRBV20-1 and TRBJ1-2; TRBD1 might be the D (6 bases). Germline V gene sequence: CDR1 DFQATT, CDR2 SNEGSKA (reference sequence). Trimming removed 4 bases from V and 5 bases from J, with 20 bases in between. The CDR3 is made up of 15 amino acids. The CDR3 bases are TGCAGTGCTATTGATCCTCAGGGGCTAACTTATGGCTACACCTTC. Protein: CSAIDPQGLTYGYTF.

Comments on this clonotype: This sequence may be a read error, since a much larger clone differs from it by one base. This chain uses TRBV6-8 with TRBJ2-7; 9 nucleotides align to TRBD1. The germline CDR1 and CDR2 sequences are MNHGY and SAAAGT. CDR3 length: 15 amino acids. Germline trimming cut 1 base from V and 5 bases from J; bases unmatched to any gene: 6. CDR3 in amino acids: CASSYLTGGHHEQYF. CDR3 DNA: TGTGCCAGCAGTTACTTAACAGGGGGCCACCACGAGCAGTACTTC.

The CDR3 reads CASSYAGNEQYF. The CDR3 bases are TGTGCCAGCAGTTACGCGGGGAACGAGCAGTACTTC. The chain combines TRBV6-2 or TRBV6-3 with TRBJ2-7, with D tentatively TRBD2 (6 bases). CDR1 and CDR2 (germline): MNHEY, SVGEGT. Trimming shortened V by 2 bases and J by 5 bases, and 7 bases separated the two germline ends. There are 12 residues in the CDR3.

This clonotype was seen at least ten times. The rearrangement links TRBV7-2 to TRBJ2-5; D possibly corresponds to TRBD1 (5 bases). This CDR3 has 14 amino acids. V was shortened by 1 base and J by 1 base, with 7 bases between the two germline ends. In germline, CDR1 is SGHTA, CDR2 FQGNSA. The CDR3 is CASSLGQGQETQYF. The CDR3 coding sequence is TGTGCCAGCAGCTTAGGGCAGGGCCAAGAGACCCAGTACTTC.

This clonotype was observed a few times. This chain connects TRBV20-1 to TRBJ2-5, with 7 bases that match TRBD1. CDR1 is DFQATT, CDR2 SNEGSKA, per germline (reference sequence). J lost 5 bases, V lost 4 bases, and 7 bases had no gene match. The CDR3 totals 13 residues. The CDR3 sequence is CSAKQQGRETQYF. In DNA form, the CDR3 reads TGCAGTGCTAAGCAACAGGGGCGGGAGACCCAGTACTTC.

This clonotype was recorded many times. The chain joins TRBV7-3 to TRBJ2-1; possibly TRBD1 for D (8 bases). This CDR3 comprises 17 residues. Trimming left V 4 bases short and J 4 bases short, with 20 bases between. Germline V gene sequence: CDR1 SGHTA, CDR2 FQGTGA. CDR3 DNA: TGTGCCAGCAGCTGGGAGGGACCGGGACAGGTATACAATGAGCAGTTCTTC. Its protein is CASSWEGPGQVYNEQFF.

V and J are TRBV20-1 and TRBJ2-5; D is unresolved. Germline V gene data show CDR1 as DFQATT and CDR2 as SNEGSKA (reference sequence). V was shortened by 5 bases and J by 2 bases, with 12 bases between the two germline ends. The CDR3 contains 13 residues. CDR3 nucleotide sequence: TGCAGTGCTCCCCCCTTGAGTCAAGAGACCCAGTACTTC. Its translation is CSAPPLSQETQYF.

Ten or more counts support this clonotype. The CDR3 loop reads CASSARRATNEKLFF. DNA for the CDR3: TGTGCCAGCAGCGCCAGGCGAGCAACTAATGAAAAACTGTTTTTT. J is TRBJ1-4 and V is TRBV7-2; D remains unclear. The CDR3 is made up of 15 amino acids. Trimming pared 5 bases from V and 0 bases from J, leaving 10 bases between. CDR1 and CDR2 from the germline V gene are SGHTA and FQGNSA. The full variable domain, with the rest looked up from reference TRBV7-2 and TRBJ1-4, is GAGVSQSPSNKVTEKGKDVELRCDPISGHTALYWYRQSLGQGLEFLIYFQGNSAPDKSGLPSDRFSAERTGGSVSTLTIQRTQQEDSAVYLCASSARRATNEKLFFGSGTQLSVL.

This clonotype has at least ten counts. The chain carries TRBV7-6 and TRBJ1-6, with 7 bases aligning to TRBD1. The CDR3 runs to 14 residues. The J segment lost 6 bases and the V segment lost 5 bases, leaving 4 bases of the junction unmatched. The germline V gene encodes CDR1 SGHVS and CDR2 FNYEAQ. CDR3: CASSQQGSNSPLHF. CDR3 DNA sequence: TGTGCCAGCAGCCAACAGGGGAGTAATTCACCCCTCCACTTT. Complete variable domain (other parts from reference TRBV7-6 and TRBJ1-6): GAGVSQSPRYKVTKRGQDVALRCDPISGHVSLYWYRQALGQGPEFLTYFNYEAQQDKSGLPNDRFSAERPEGSISTLTIQRTEQRDSAMYRCASSQQGSNSPLHFGNGTRLTVT.

V gene TRBV5-6 combines with J gene TRBJ2-2; TRBD1 aligns across 7 bases. The length of the CDR3 is 16 residues. The germline gives CDR1 SGHDT, CDR2 YYEEEE. V gave up 1 base and J gave up 7 bases; unmatched junction bases: 10. Here the CDR3 reads CASSLLIKGAIGELFF. CDR3 in DNA: TGTGCCAGCAGCTTGTTGATCAAGGGGGCGATCGGGGAGCTGTTTTTT.

This clonotype showed up many times. The chain recombines TRBV28 with TRBJ2-5; 8 positions agree with TRBD2. Germline assignment: CDR1 MDHEN and CDR2 SYDVKM. There are 16 residues in the CDR3. Trimming at V came to 6 bases and at J to 3 bases, leaving 12 bases not matched to a gene. The CDR3 region is CASRDGGAGRKETQYF. The DNA for the CDR3 is TGTGCCAGCAGGGACGGGGGGGCGGGGAGGAAAGAGACCCAGTACTTC.

This clonotype was seen only a few times. The junction shows a germline mismatch at one end, possibly a read error. V is TRBV6-1 and J is TRBJ2-1; the match to TRBD1 covers 10 bases. This CDR3 spans 15 amino acids. Germline CDR1 and CDR2: MNHNS and SASEGT. CDR3 loop: CASCERGQGTNEQFF. The CDR3 nucleotides are TGTGCCAGCTGTGAAAGGGGACAGGGGACCAATGAGCAGTTCTTC.

This clonotype was picked up a small number of times. The V gene is TRBV19, the J gene TRBJ1-5, with TRBD1 as a possible D gene (6 bases). The CDR3 is 15 amino acids. Trimming cost V 4 bases and J 5 bases, with 15 bases left between them. Germline assignment: CDR1 LNHDA and CDR2 SQIVND (reference sequence). In DNA, the CDR3 is TGTGCCAGTAGTAACTTACAGGGTTACCATCAGCCCCAGCATTTT. As protein: CASSNLQGYHQPQHF.

This clonotype turned up a few times. The V call is TRBV11-3, the J call TRBJ2-7, with D perhaps matching TRBD2 (7 bases). V gave up 5 bases and J gave up 7 bases, with 18 bases separating them. This CDR3 has 14 amino acids. Per germline, CDR1 SGHNT and CDR2 YENEEA. This chain's CDR3 is CASSVNGGALEQYF. CDR3 nucleotides: TGTGCCAGCAGCGTCAATGGGGGGGCTCTAGAGCAGTACTTC.

The DNA for the CDR3 is TGTGCCAGCAGCCAACTCGTGGGACAGGGTTACCCCCAGCATTTT. Its translation: CASSQLVGQGYPQHF. V and J are TRBV6-5 and TRBJ1-5; 9 bases map to TRBD1. Losses at the gene ends were 6 bases for V and 10 bases for J; bases not matched to a gene: 13. This CDR3 has 15 residues. Per the germline V gene, CDR1 is MNHEY and CDR2 is SVGAGI.